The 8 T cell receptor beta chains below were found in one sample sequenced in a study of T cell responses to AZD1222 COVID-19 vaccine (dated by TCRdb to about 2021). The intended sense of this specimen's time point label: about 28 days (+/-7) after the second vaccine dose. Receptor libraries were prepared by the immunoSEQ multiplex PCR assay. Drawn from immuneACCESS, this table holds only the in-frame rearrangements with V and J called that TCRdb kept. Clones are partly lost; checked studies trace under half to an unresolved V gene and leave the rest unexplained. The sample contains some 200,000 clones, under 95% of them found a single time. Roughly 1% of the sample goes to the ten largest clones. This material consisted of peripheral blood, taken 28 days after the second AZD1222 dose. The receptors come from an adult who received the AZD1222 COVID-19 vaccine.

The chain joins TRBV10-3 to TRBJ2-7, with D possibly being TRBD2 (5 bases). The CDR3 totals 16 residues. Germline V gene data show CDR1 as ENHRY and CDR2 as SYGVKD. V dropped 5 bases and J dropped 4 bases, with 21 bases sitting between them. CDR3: CAISSSGEYRQYEQYF. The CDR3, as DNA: TGTGCCATCAGTTCATCCGGGGAGTACAGACAATACGAGCAGTACTTC.

DNA for the CDR3: TGTGCCAGCGGGGGGAAGCCCCAGCATTTT. Translating gives CASGGKPQHF. This chain uses TRBV28 with TRBJ1-5; D possibly corresponds to TRBD1 (5 bases). Germline CDR1 and CDR2: MDHEN and SYDVKM. V lost 8 bases to trimming and J lost 8 bases, with 7 bases between them. CDR3 length: 10 amino acids.

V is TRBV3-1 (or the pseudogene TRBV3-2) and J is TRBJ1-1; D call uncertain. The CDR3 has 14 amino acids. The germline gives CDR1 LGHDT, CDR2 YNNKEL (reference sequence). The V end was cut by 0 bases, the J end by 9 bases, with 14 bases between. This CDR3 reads CASSQDHFTSQAFF. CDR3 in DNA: TGTGCCAGCAGCCAAGATCATTTCACTTCCCAAGCTTTCTTT.

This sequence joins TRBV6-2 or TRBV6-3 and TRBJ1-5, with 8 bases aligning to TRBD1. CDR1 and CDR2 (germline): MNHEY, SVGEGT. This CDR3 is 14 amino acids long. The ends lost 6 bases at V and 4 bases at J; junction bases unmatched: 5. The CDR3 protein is CASSWTGTNQPQHF. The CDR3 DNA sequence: TGTGCCAGCAGCTGGACAGGGACAAATCAGCCCCAGCATTTT.

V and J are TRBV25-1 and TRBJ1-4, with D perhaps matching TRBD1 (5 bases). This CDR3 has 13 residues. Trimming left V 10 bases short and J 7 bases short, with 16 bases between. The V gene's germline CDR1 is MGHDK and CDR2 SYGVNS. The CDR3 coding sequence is TGTGCCACTTCCGGGGGTTATCCTGAAAAACTGTTTTTT. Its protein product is CATSGGYPEKLFF.

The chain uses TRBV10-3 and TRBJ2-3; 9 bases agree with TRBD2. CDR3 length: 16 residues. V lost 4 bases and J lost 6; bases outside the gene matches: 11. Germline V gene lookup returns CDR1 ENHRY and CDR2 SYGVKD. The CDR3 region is CAISGRVAGGPDTQYF. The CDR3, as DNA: TGTGCCATCAGTGGGAGGGTTGCGGGGGGGCCGGATACGCAGTATTTT.

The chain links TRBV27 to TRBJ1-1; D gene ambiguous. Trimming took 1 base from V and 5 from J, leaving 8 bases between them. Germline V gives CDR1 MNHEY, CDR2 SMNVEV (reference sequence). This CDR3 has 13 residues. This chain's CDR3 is CASSLWLGTEAFF. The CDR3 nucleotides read TGTGCCAGCAGTTTATGGCTGGGGACTGAAGCTTTCTTT.

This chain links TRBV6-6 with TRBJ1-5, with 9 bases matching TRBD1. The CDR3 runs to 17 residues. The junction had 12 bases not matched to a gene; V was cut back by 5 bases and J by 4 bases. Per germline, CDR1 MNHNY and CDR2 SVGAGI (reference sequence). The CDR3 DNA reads TGTGCCAGCAGTCCTCACCGGGACAGGGCGTATAATCAGCCCCAGCATTTT. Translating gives CASSPHRDRAYNQPQHF.